The rows below give T cell receptor beta chains drawn from one sample of a study of OX40 agonist ivuxolimab in advanced cancers. Assay used: immunoSEQ multiplex PCR; TCRdb lists only in-frame clones, some missing. The sample lists some 60,000 clones; 75% to 95% were seen once. The sample here was CD4+ or CD8+ T cells sorted from blood, taken in a trial of the OX40 agonist ivuxolimab. The receptors derive from an adult with an advanced solid tumor such as melanoma, head and neck, liver or kidney cancer. Both conserved end residues are part of each CDR3. Fields, in order: J gene, clone size, V gene, D gene, CDR3 DNA, CDR3 protein. A D gene is named only where the DNA matches it firmly. Only part of the rows carry a size: once, few, many, or a class if the clone is expanded.

j_gene: TRBJ2-2; abundance: NA; v_gene: TRBV19; d_gene: NA; CDR3nt: TGTGCCAGTAGTACACCAATCACCGGGGAGCTGTTTTTT; CDR3aa: CASSTPITGELFF
j_gene: TRBJ2-2; abundance: once; v_gene: TRBV27; d_gene: NA; CDR3nt: TGTGCCAGCAGCGTCGGCTCAGCCACCGGGGAGCTGTTTTTT; CDR3aa: CASSVGSATGELFF
j_gene: TRBJ1-4; abundance: NA; v_gene: TRBV19; d_gene: TRBD1; CDR3nt: TGTGCCAGTAGTCGGGACAGCGGAAGTGAAAAACTGTTTTTT; CDR3aa: CASSRDSGSEKLFF
j_gene: TRBJ1-2; abundance: NA; v_gene: TRBV27; d_gene: NA; CDR3nt: TGTGCCAGCAGTGGGACTCGTATAGAAAAATCTAACTATGGCTACACCTTC; CDR3aa: CASSGTRIEKSNYGYTF
j_gene: TRBJ2-7; abundance: NA; v_gene: TRBV7-8; d_gene: NA; CDR3nt: TGTGCCAGCAGCTTTAATGGGTACGAGCAGTACTTC; CDR3aa: CASSFNGYEQYF
j_gene: TRBJ1-4; abundance: once; v_gene: TRBV7-9; d_gene: NA; CDR3nt: TGTGCCAGCAGCTCCACTGGAGGTACTAATGAAAAACTGTTTTTT; CDR3aa: CASSSTGGTNEKLFF
j_gene: TRBJ2-7; abundance: NA; v_gene: TRBV6-1; d_gene: NA; CDR3nt: TGTGCCAGCAGTGATGGCTACGAGCAGTACTTC; CDR3aa: CASSDGYEQYF
j_gene: TRBJ1-6; abundance: NA; v_gene: TRBV7-6; d_gene: NA; CDR3nt: TGTGCCAGCAGCTTAGGGGACACCAATTCACCCCTCCACTTT; CDR3aa: CASSLGDTNSPLHF
j_gene: TRBJ2-3; abundance: NA; v_gene: TRBV29-1; d_gene: NA; CDR3nt: TGCAGCGTGAGGGTGGATACGCAGTATTTT; CDR3aa: CSVRVDTQYF
j_gene: TRBJ2-2; abundance: NA; v_gene: TRBV29-1; d_gene: NA; CDR3nt: TGCAGCGTTGTGACAGCTCGAGGGGAGCTGTTTTTT; CDR3aa: CSVVTARGELFF
j_gene: TRBJ2-2; abundance: NA; v_gene: TRBV4-1; d_gene: TRBD2; CDR3nt: TGCGCCAGCAGCCATCCGGGACTAGCGGGAGGGCCCGACACCGGGGAGCTGTTTTTT; CDR3aa: CASSHPGLAGGPDTGELFF
j_gene: TRBJ2-3; abundance: NA; v_gene: TRBV7-9; d_gene: NA; CDR3nt: TGTGCCAGCAGCTTACCAGCGGGACACACAGATACGCAGTATTTT; CDR3aa: CASSLPAGHTDTQYF
j_gene: TRBJ2-7; abundance: NA; v_gene: TRBV11-2; d_gene: NA; CDR3nt: TGTGCCAGCAGCTTATTAGGTGGGGCAGAGGTTCAATACGAGCAGTACTTC; CDR3aa: CASSLLGGAEVQYEQYF
j_gene: TRBJ2-3; abundance: NA; v_gene: TRBV28; d_gene: TRBD1; CDR3nt: TGTGCCAGCAGTCTACGGGACAGCTACACAGATACGCAGTATTTT; CDR3aa: CASSLRDSYTDTQYF
j_gene: TRBJ2-3; abundance: NA; v_gene: TRBV10-2; d_gene: TRBD1; CDR3nt: TGCGCCAGCAGTGGAATCGACAGGGAATTGACAGATACGCAGTATTTT; CDR3aa: CASSGIDRELTDTQYF